These 17 T cell receptor beta chains were all obtained from the same sample, sequenced in a study of control samples from healthy donors and cancer patients. Repertoires were generated with immunoSEQ multiplex PCR, while TCRdb's copy carries only in-frame clones and drops some. The table lists about 94,000 clones, about nine tenths of them singletons. Sequencing used blood. These receptors were collected from a woman under 30 in good health.

The V call is TRBV6-5, the J call TRBJ1-2, with D perhaps TRBD1 (5 bases). Germline V CDR1 and CDR2: MNHEY, SVGAGI. The CDR3 extends over 15 amino acids. The ends were cut back, 2 bases at V and 7 bases at J, with 17 bases in the middle. The CDR3 bases are TGTGCCAGCAGTTACCTCGACCGAGAGGGGAGTGGCTACACCTTC. Its translation: CASSYLDREGSGYTF.

Note on this clone: Different DNA sequences within this sample yield the same CDR3. The chain joins TRBV24-1 to TRBJ2-3; possible D gene TRBD2, 5 bases. Trimming took off 3 bases at V and 1 base at J, with 7 bases between the two ends. Germline CDR1 and CDR2: KGHDR and SFDVKD. The CDR3 covers 14 residues. CDR3 nucleotide sequence: TGTGCCACCAGTGATGCGCGGGGCACAGATACGCAGTATTTT. Translating it yields CATSDARGTDTQYF.

V usage is TRBV18 and J usage is TRBJ1-5, with TRBD1 matching 7 bases. The V and J ends lost 3 bases and 2 bases, in that order; junction bases with no gene match: 4. This CDR3 is built from 15 residues. The V gene's germline CDR1 is KGHSH and CDR2 LQKENI. The CDR3 nucleotides are TGTGCCAGCTCACCTGGGACAGAGGGCAATCAGCCCCAGCATTTT. Protein product: CASSPGTEGNQPQHF.

V usage is TRBV5-5 and J usage is TRBJ2-5; 7 nucleotides agree with TRBD1. This CDR3 comprises 14 residues. Unmatched junction bases numbered 1, after V lost 0 bases and J lost 2 bases. In germline, CDR1 is SGHKS, CDR2 YYEKEE (reference sequence). CDR3 coding DNA: TGTGCCAGCAGCTTGGAGGACAGGCAAGAGACCCAGTACTTC. The encoded protein is CASSLEDRQETQYF.

The rearrangement joins TRBV6-1 to TRBJ1-2; 7 nucleotides agree with TRBD1. From germline, CDR1 is MNHNS and CDR2 SASEGT. Trimming cost V 0 bases and J 8 bases; bases outside gene matches: 6. The CDR3 runs to 14 residues. This CDR3 is CASSEAKGAQGYTF. In nucleotides, the CDR3 is TGTGCCAGCAGTGAAGCAAAGGGGGCGCAGGGCTACACCTTC.

The chain recombines TRBV27 with TRBJ1-1, with 8 bases identical to TRBD1. The length of the CDR3 is 14 residues. The germline V gene encodes CDR1 MNHEY and CDR2 SMNVEV (reference sequence). The junction had 3 bases not matched to a gene; V was cut back by 6 bases and J by 0 bases. The CDR3 spells CASSWTGMNTEAFF. The CDR3 nucleotides read TGTGCCAGCAGCTGGACAGGGATGAACACTGAAGCTTTCTTT.

The V gene is TRBV5-1, the J gene TRBJ2-2; TRBD2 matches at 8 bases. V shed 1 base, J shed 5 bases, and the junction held 7 bases outside the gene matches. CDR1 and CDR2 from the germline V gene are SGHRS and YFSETQ. CDR3 size: 16 residues. The CDR3 here is CASSLLDSGDTGELFF. CDR3 coding DNA: TGCGCCAGCAGCTTGCTGGATAGCGGGGATACCGGGGAGCTGTTTTTT.

The V call is TRBV2, the J call TRBJ2-2, with D hard to call. Germline CDR1 and CDR2: SNHLY and FYNNEI. The V end was cut by 6 bases, the J end by 5 bases, with 13 bases between. This CDR3 has 14 residues. The CDR3 region has the DNA TGTGCCAGCAGCCCAGCTCGCCGTACCGGGGAGCTGTTTTTT. Amino acid sequence: CASSPARRTGELFF.

This chain uses TRBV2 with TRBJ1-4; D is ambiguous. Germline V lookup: CDR1 SNHLY, CDR2 FYNNEI. The length of the CDR3 is 13 residues. Between the trimmed V and J ends, which lost 6 bases and 0 bases, there was a span of 5 bases. The CDR3 nucleotides are TGTGCCAGCAGCGCGCCAACTAATGAAAAACTGTTTTTT. It is translated as CASSAPTNEKLFF.

This chain uses TRBV7-9 with TRBJ2-7; D is possibly TRBD2 (5 bases). This CDR3 region has 13 residues. The V and J ends lost 5 bases and 5 bases respectively, with 13 bases between them. CDR1 and CDR2 (germline): SEHNR, FQNEAQ (reference sequence). The DNA for the CDR3 is TGTGCCAGCAGCGGCCGGGATTTAAACGAGCAGTACTTC. Its translation: CASSGRDLNEQYF.

The chain has TRBV5-6 and TRBJ2-7; 11 positions agree with TRBD2. Trimming removed 4 bases from V and 1 base from J; junction bases left unmatched: 4. The CDR3 loop spans 15 amino acids. Germline V gene data show CDR1 as SGHDT and CDR2 as YYEEEE. Here the CDR3 reads CASSMTSGESYEQYF. Written as DNA, the CDR3 is TGTGCCAGCAGCATGACTAGCGGGGAGTCCTACGAGCAGTACTTC.

The chain joins TRBV5-1 to TRBJ1-5, with 8 bases identical to TRBD1. The CDR3 runs to 15 residues. V trimming: 2 bases; J trimming: 4 bases; junction bases outside the gene matches: 5. Germline values: CDR1 SGHRS, CDR2 YFSETQ. CDR3 in DNA: TGCGCCAGCAGCTTTACAGGGGGTCGGAATCAGCCCCAGCATTTT. This encodes CASSFTGGRNQPQHF.

The chain recombines TRBV5-1 with TRBJ1-3; D call uncertain. Per germline, CDR1 SGHRS and CDR2 YFSETQ. This CDR3 comprises 15 residues. Trimming removed 2 bases at V and 0 bases at J, with 9 bases between. The CDR3 is CASSFQENSGNTIYF. The CDR3 DNA is TGCGCCAGCAGCTTCCAGGAGAACTCTGGAAACACCATATATTTT.

The J gene is TRBJ2-7, the V gene TRBV7-8; D is perhaps TRBD1 (5 bases). V gave up 5 bases and J gave up 2 bases, with 16 bases separating them. CDR3 length: 15 residues. CDR1 and CDR2 (germline): SGHVS, FQNEAQ. The CDR3: CASSPYHQGAYEQYF. The CDR3 DNA sequence: TGTGCCAGCAGCCCTTACCACCAGGGCGCCTACGAGCAGTACTTC.

This clone turned up a few times. The chain recombines TRBV6-1 with TRBJ1-2; 9 bases match TRBD1. Trimming at V came to 0 bases and at J to 4 bases, leaving 9 bases not matched to a gene. Germline-derived CDR1 and CDR2 are MNHNS and SASEGT. The CDR3 runs to 17 residues. CDR3 region: CASSEAVPGQGVYGYTF. The CDR3 nucleotides read TGTGCCAGCAGTGAAGCTGTCCCGGGACAGGGAGTCTATGGCTACACCTTC.

This clone was detected a few times. This chain uses TRBV20-1 with TRBJ1-1; no clear D. V gave up 6 bases and J gave up 6 bases, with 11 bases separating them. CDR3 length equals 11 residues. Germline-derived CDR1 and CDR2 are DFQATT and SNEGSKA (reference sequence). The CDR3: CSALVLAEAFF. CDR3 DNA: TGCAGTGCCCTTGTTTTGGCTGAAGCTTTCTTT.

The genes are TRBV6-1 and TRBJ1-5, with TRBD1 matching 7 bases. The CDR3 runs to 15 residues. J lost 6 bases, V lost 1 base, and 6 bases had no gene match. Germline V gives CDR1 MNHNS, CDR2 SASEGT. CDR3 coding DNA: TGTGCCAGCAGTGAAGACAGGGGTGACGGTCAGCCCCAGCATTTT. It codes for CASSEDRGDGQPQHF.